The T cell receptor (beta chain) under discussion was sequenced for a study of shared clonotypes between healthy human individuals (dated by TCRdb to about 2020). In terms of the full investigation: The cohort comprised a couple of women and a few men aged 18 to 49 years. Different laboratories and diverse techniques were used to prepare libraries and sequence TCR repertoires, to increase sequencing depth and limit assay-specific biases. Between about 0.9 and 8.9 billion PBMCs per donor were obtained by leukapheresis. For each donor, three plates each were used for CD4 naive and CD4 memory, two plates were used for CD8 naive, and one plate was used for CD8 memory. To estimate repertoire size and how much clonotype sharing occurs between individuals, the study deeply sequenced the blood TCR repertoires of several healthy adults.

Overall results and qualifications from the work: Sampling was limited to blood, and TCR repertoires in tissue likely differ from TCR repertoires in blood. Because the study included a small number of donors, the genetic and exposure-history diversity represented was limited. Pairwise subsampling indicated that sequencing depth was expected to affect the degree of clonotype sharing among donors. Clonotypes shared by all four sorted-subset donors showed higher generation probabilities than non-shared clonotypes. Rarefaction of sorted-subset datasets indicated incomplete sequencing despite the large sequencing depth. Sharing across a few donors was observed for roughly 5.4% of naive CD4, 3% to 3.5% of naive CD8, 2% to 2.5% of memory CD4, and over 0.3% of memory CD8 clonotypes. Estimated clonotype richness was generally larger for naive than for memory subsets.

About this clone itself: Its antigen is not yet known. Nothing much larger sits one base from this clone, and base qualities are not available.

For the CD8 naive samples, CD45RO-negative cells were positively selected for CCR7, yielding a CD45RA+CCR7+ population from which TemRA cells were excluded. Donors were healthy HIV-negative adults with no recently reported acute infections or vaccinations. Every donor was a Caucasian adult residing in Nashville, Tennessee, USA. Blood was obtained by leukapheresis, after which PBMCs were separated by Ficoll-Histopaque density gradient centrifugation and cryopreserved in liquid nitrogen vapor phase. Analytical flow cytometry was used to check the purity and quantity of each magnetically sorted T cell population. Genomic DNA was isolated from every sorted fraction and measured by UV absorbance on a Nanodrop 2000c. Measured from the cysteine to the phenylalanine, the CDR3 is 17 residues long. Solely the CDR3 DNA is kept, with 51 bases framed from the first base. The CDR1 and CDR2 encoded by the germline V gene are MGHRA and YSYEKL. V is clipped by 0 bases and J by 7 bases, and the sequence between their germline boundaries is 19 bases long.

Using the deep immunoSEQ assay, TCR CDR3 regions were amplified from genomic DNA by multiplex PCR. Extracted genomic DNA from each cell subset was spread evenly across all wells of several immunoSEQ 96-well plates, with each plate serving as a replicate. For sorted subsets, roughly 0.2 ug genomic DNA, equal to 30,000 to 35,000 T cell genomes, was loaded into each replicate PCR. Purified libraries were measured with a Qubit 3.0 fluorometer, size-checked on a Bioanalyzer 2100, and measured again with the KAPA Library Quantification kit. Every immunoSEQ 96-well plate was sequenced on a dedicated single-read 150-cycle Illumina NextSeq 550 flow cell. The original pipeline was this. Because the immunoSEQ output included only junctional sequences and no quality scores, the filtering could not be the same as the filtering used for full-length reads. Sequences were annotated with PyIR, a Python wrapper for IgBLAST v1.9, and V/J genes and CDR3 were assigned using IMGT germline references. Reads were filtered out if the reads had weak V/J assignments (E-value above 1e-6), no CDR3, stop codons, out-of-frame junctions, or ambiguous translated residues. V3J clonotypes were defined by identical inferred V gene, J gene, and CDR3 amino acid sequence. Percentage overlap between repertoires was calculated by dividing the number of shared unique clonotypes by the size of the smaller repertoire. RTK rarefaction, the Chao1 estimator, and Recon v2.1 estimates of unobserved clonotypes were used to assess repertoire richness. Generation probabilities were computed with OLGA for all TCRbeta clonotypes obtained by the gDNA method from a handful of donors. Imported from immuneACCESS, the table was reduced by TCRdb to in-frame sequences with V and J called. These copies leave out some clones; in studies compared against another copy, an unresolved V gene accounts for under half, and the cause of the remainder is not known. V and J calls and clone size are as listed in that table; D and trimming were resolved from the DNA. In all, the sample holds some 2.1 million clones, and about 95% of those were seen once. Around 1.1% of the sample belongs to the ten largest clones.

The sequenced sample was naive CD8+ T cells sorted from blood. The sample's cell subset or site label, decoded: CD45RA+CCR7+. The receptor comes from a man younger than 35 in good health. The V and J genes are TRBV4-1 and TRBJ2-1; perhaps TRBD1 is the D gene, with 5 bases matching. In nucleotides, the sequence is TGCGCCAGCAGCCAAGACCCCAGGGATCGGGTTAGGAATGAGCAGTTCTTC. Translated, this gives CASSQDPRDRVRNEQFF.